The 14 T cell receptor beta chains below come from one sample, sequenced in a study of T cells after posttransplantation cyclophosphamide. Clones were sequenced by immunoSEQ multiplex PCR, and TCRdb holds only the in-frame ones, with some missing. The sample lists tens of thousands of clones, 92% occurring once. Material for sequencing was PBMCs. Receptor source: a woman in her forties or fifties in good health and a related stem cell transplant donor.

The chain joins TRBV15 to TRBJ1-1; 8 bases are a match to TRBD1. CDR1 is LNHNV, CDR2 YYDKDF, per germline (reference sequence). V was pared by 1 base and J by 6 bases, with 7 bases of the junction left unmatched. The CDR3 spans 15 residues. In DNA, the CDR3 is TGTGCCACCAGCAGAGCCGGGACAGGAGGTCCTGAAGCTTTCTTT. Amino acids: CATSRAGTGGPEAFF.

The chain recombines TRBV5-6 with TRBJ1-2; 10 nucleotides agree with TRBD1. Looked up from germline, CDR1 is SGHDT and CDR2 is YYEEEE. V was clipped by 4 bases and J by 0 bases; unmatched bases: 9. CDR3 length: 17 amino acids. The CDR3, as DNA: TGTGCCAGCAGCGGCGGGAGCGGACAGGGGGCTAACTATGGCTACACCTTC. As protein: CASSGGSGQGANYGYTF. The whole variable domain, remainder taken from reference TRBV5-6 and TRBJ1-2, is DAGVTQSPTHLIKTRGQQVTLRCSPKSGHDTVSWYQQALGQGPQFIFQYYEEEERQRGNFPDRFSGHQFPNYSSELNVNALLLGDSALYLCASSGGSGQGANYGYTFGSGTRLTVV.

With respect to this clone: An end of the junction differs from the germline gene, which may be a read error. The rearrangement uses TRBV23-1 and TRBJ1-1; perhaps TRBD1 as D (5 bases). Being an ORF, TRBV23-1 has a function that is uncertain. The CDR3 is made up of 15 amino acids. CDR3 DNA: TGCGCCAGCAGTAAATCCCGGACAACGAACACTGAAGCTTTCTTT. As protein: CASSKSRTTNTEAFF.

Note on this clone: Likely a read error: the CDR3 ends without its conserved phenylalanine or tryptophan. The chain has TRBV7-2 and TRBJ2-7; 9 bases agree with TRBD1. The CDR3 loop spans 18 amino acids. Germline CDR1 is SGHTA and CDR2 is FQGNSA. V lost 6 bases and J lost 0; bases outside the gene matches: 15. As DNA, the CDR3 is TGTGCCAGCAGTCCCGGGACAGGGAGTTACCCGAGCTCCTACGAGCAGTACCTC. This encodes CASSPGTGSYPSSYEQYL.

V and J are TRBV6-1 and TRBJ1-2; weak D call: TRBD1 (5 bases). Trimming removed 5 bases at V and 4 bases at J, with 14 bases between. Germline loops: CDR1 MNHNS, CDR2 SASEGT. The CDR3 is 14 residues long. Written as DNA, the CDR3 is TGTGCCAGCAGTCTATCGGGGGAGGCCTATGGCTACACCTTC. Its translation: CASSLSGEAYGYTF.

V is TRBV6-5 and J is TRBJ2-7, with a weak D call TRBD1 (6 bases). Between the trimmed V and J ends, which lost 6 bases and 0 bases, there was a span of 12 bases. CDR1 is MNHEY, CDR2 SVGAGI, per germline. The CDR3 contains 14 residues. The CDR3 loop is CASSRTASSYEQYF. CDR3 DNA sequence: TGTGCCAGCAGCAGGACAGCAAGCTCCTACGAGCAGTACTTC.

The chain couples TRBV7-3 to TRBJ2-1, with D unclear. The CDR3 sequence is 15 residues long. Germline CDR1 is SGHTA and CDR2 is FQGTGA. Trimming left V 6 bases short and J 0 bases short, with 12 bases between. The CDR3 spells CASRSDISSYNEQFF. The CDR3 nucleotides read TGTGCCAGCAGATCCGACATATCCTCCTACAATGAGCAGTTCTTC. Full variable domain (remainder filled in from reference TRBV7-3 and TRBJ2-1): GAGVSQTPSNKVTEKGKYVELRCDPISGHTALYWYRQSLGQGPEFLIYFQGTGAADDSGLPNDRFFAVRPEGSVSTLKIQRTERGDSAVYLCASRSDISSYNEQFFGPGTRLTVL.

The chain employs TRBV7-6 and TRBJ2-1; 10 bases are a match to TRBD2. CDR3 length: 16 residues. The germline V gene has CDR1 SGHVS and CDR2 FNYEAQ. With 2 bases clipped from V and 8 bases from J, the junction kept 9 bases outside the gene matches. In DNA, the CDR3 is TGTGCCAGCAGCTTACTCGCCAGCGGGGGGGCATATGAGCAGTTCTTC. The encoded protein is CASSLLASGGAYEQFF.

The CDR3 spells CASSILPSGSPQDTQYF. The CDR3 DNA is TGTGCCAGTAGTATTCTCCCTAGCGGGAGCCCCCAAGATACGCAGTATTTT. The chain is built from TRBV19 and TRBJ2-3; 10 nucleotides agree with TRBD2. The CDR3 consists of 17 residues. Germline V lookup: CDR1 LNHDA, CDR2 SQIVND (reference sequence). Germline trimming cut 3 bases from V and 5 bases from J; bases unmatched to any gene: 11.

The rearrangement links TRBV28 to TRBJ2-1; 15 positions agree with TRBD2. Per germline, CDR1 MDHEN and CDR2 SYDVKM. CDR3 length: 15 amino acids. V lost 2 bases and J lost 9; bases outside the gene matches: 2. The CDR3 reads CASSLAGLAGGEQFF. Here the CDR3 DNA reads TGTGCCAGCAGTTTAGCGGGACTAGCGGGAGGTGAGCAGTTCTTC. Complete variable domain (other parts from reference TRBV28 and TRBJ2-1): DVKVTQSSRYLVKRTGEKVFLECVQDMDHENMFWYRQDPGLGLRLIYFSYDVKMKEKGDIPEGYSVSREKKERFSLILESASTNQTSMYLCASSLAGLAGGEQFFGPGTRLTVL.

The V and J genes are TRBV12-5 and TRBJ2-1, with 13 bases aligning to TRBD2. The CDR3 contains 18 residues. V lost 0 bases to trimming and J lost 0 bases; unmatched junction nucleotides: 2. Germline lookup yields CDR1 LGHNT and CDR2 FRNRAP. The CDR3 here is CASGLVGLAGPSYNEQFF. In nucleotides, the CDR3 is TGTGCTAGTGGTTTGGTGGGACTAGCGGGACCCTCCTACAATGAGCAGTTCTTC. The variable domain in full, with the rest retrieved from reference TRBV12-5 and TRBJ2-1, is DARVTQTPRHKVTEMGQEVTMRCQPILGHNTVFWYRQTMMQGLELLAYFRNRAPLDDSGMPKDRFSAEMPDATLATLKIQPSEPRDSAVYFCASGLVGLAGPSYNEQFFGPGTRLTVL.

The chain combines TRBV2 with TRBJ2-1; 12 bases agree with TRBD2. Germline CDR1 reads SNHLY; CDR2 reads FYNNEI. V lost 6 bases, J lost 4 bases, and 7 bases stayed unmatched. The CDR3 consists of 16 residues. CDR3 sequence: CASRDLGLAGYNEQFF. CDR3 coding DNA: TGTGCCAGCAGAGATTTGGGACTAGCGGGTTACAATGAGCAGTTCTTC.

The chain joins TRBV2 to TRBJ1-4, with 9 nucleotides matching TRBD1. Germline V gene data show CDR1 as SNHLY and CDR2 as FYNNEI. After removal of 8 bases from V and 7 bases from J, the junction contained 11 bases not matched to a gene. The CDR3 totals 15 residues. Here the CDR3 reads CASRQGDVGSEKLFF. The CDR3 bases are TGTGCCAGCCGACAGGGGGATGTCGGTAGTGAAAAACTGTTTTTT.

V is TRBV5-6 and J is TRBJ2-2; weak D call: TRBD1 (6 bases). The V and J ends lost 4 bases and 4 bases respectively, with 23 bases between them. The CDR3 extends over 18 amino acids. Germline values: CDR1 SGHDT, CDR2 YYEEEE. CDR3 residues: CASSPLGWGLRVTGELFF. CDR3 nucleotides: TGTGCCAGCAGCCCGTTGGGGTGGGGGCTACGCGTCACCGGGGAGCTGTTTTTT.